One sample yielded the 23 T cell receptor beta chains listed below, sequenced in a study of blood T cells in healthy people across ages. A second PCR, run for roughly 7 to 11 cycles, used a sample-barcoded 5' primer plus a J-beta primer mix. TCRdb recomputed calls from the 5' RACE reads with MiXCR, one row per CDR3 protein. Of 650,000 to 700,000 distinct CDR3 sequences in the sample, 32% are singletons; the top ten hold about 16%. The sequenced material came from blood. Receptor source: an elderly woman in good health.

The V call is TRBV6-1, the J call TRBJ2-7, with TRBD1 matching 7 bases. This CDR3 spans 14 amino acids. Germline lookup yields CDR1 MNHNS and CDR2 SASEGT. The V gene end was trimmed by 6 bases and the J gene end by 3 bases; junction bases not matched to a gene: 8. CDR3 region: CASSSGTDVYEQYF. For the CDR3, the DNA is TGTGCCAGCAGCTCCGGGACAGATGTCTACGAGCAGTACTTC.

This clonotype came up a few times. J is TRBJ1-3 and V is TRBV20-1, with no clear D. The germline V gene encodes CDR1 DFQATT and CDR2 SNEGSKA (reference sequence). CDR3 length equals 12 residues. With 7 bases removed from V and 0 bases from J, the gap between germline ends came to 7 bases. The CDR3 nucleotides are TGCAGTGTCATAAGCTCTGGAAACACCATATATTTT. It is translated as CSVISSGNTIYF.

In regard to this clonotype: This sequence may be a read error, since a much larger clone differs from it by one base. CDR3 in DNA: TGCAGTGCTACCGCTTCCCCTTCGGGAGATACGCAGTATTTT. Translation: CSATASPSGDTQYF. The chain combines TRBV20-1 with TRBJ2-3, with D unclear. There are 14 residues in the CDR3. CDR1 DFQATT and CDR2 SNEGSKA come from the germline V gene (reference sequence). V lost 4 bases, J lost 5 bases, and 16 bases lay in between.

This clonotype was detected many times. V is TRBV11-2 and J is TRBJ2-1; TRBD2 is a possible D gene (7 bases). Germline V lookup: CDR1 SGHAT, CDR2 FQNNGV. This CDR3 is 16 amino acids long. V dropped 5 bases and J dropped 2 bases, with 16 bases sitting between them. CDR3 DNA: TGTGCCAGCAGCCAATTACGGGGGGCCGCCTACAATGAGCAGTTCTTC. This codes for CASSQLRGAAYNEQFF. Together with reference TRBV11-2 and TRBJ2-1, the CDR3 gives the full variable domain: EAGVAQSPRYKIIEKRQSVAFWCNPISGHATLYWYQQILGQGPKLLIQFQNNGVVDDSQLPKDRFSAERLKGVDSTLKIQPAKLEDSAVYLCASSQLRGAAYNEQFFGPGTRLTVL.

This clonotype was found a few times. The chain links TRBV5-1 to TRBJ2-7; D might be TRBD1 (5 bases). CDR3 size: 15 residues. Per germline, CDR1 SGHRS and CDR2 YFSETQ. Trimming cost V 0 bases and J 4 bases, with 14 bases left between them. CDR3 region: CASSLDPDRVYEQYF. CDR3 nucleotide sequence: TGCGCCAGCAGCTTGGACCCCGACAGAGTTTACGAGCAGTACTTC. The entire variable domain, with the rest obtained from reference TRBV5-1 and TRBJ2-7, is as follows: KAGVTQTPRYLIKTRGQQVTLSCSPISGHRSVSWYQQTPGQGLQFLFEYFSETQRNKGNFPGRFSGRQFSNSRSEMNVSTLELGDSALYLCASSLDPDRVYEQYFGPGTRLTVT.

This clonotype showed up many times. This chain uses TRBV11-1 with TRBJ1-4; D is undetermined. Germline lookup yields CDR1 SGHAT and CDR2 FQDESV (reference sequence). The CDR3 sequence is 13 residues long. V was pared by 4 bases and J by 2 bases, with 5 bases between. The CDR3 DNA is TGTGCCAGCAGCTCCAGCACTAATGAAAAACTGTTTTTT. It is translated as CASSSSTNEKLFF. Drawing the rest from reference TRBV11-1 and TRBJ1-4, the complete variable domain is EAEVAQSPRYKITEKSQAVAFWCDPISGHATLYWYRQILGQGPELLVQFQDESVVDDSQLPKDRFSAERLKGVDSTLKIQPAELGDSAMYLCASSSSTNEKLFFGSGTQLSVL.

With respect to this clonotype: One end of the junction varies from germline; a read error may be responsible. The chain is built from TRBV20-1 and TRBJ2-4; 13 bases are a match to TRBD2. The CDR3 contains 14 residues. CDR1 is DFQATT and CDR2 is SNEGSKA in the germline V gene (reference sequence). CDR3 coding DNA: TGCAATGCTATCCGGACTAGCGGGAGTTACATTCAGTACTTC. As protein: CNAIRTSGSYIQYF.

This clonotype showed up many times. The chain links TRBV29-1 to TRBJ2-4, with D possibly being TRBD2 (5 bases). The CDR3 length is 13 residues. Germline values: CDR1 SQVTM, CDR2 ANQGSEA. V was pared by 1 base and J by 5 bases, with 9 bases between. The CDR3 sequence: CSVEGEYQNIQYF. The CDR3 DNA reads TGCAGCGTTGAAGGGGAGTATCAAAACATTCAGTACTTC.

This clonotype was seen repeatedly, ten times or more. The rearrangement links TRBV20-1 to TRBJ2-1, with 9 bases that match TRBD1. Per the germline V gene, CDR1 is DFQATT and CDR2 is SNEGSKA (reference sequence). V lost 3 bases and J lost 0; bases outside the gene matches: 18. The CDR3 has 20 amino acids. CDR3 region: CSARIGQDRGPWSSYNEQFF. CDR3 in DNA: TGCAGTGCTAGGATCGGCCAGGACAGGGGCCCTTGGAGCTCCTACAATGAGCAGTTCTTC.

V is TRBV2 and J is TRBJ2-1; tentatively, D is TRBD2 (6 bases). Germline V gives CDR1 SNHLY, CDR2 FYNNEI. The CDR3 spans 16 residues. Trimming took off 1 base at V and 2 bases at J, with 12 bases between the two ends. The CDR3 loop is CASSEGRGIPYNEQFF. The DNA for the CDR3 is TGTGCCAGCAGTGAAGGTCGGGGGATTCCCTACAATGAGCAGTTCTTC.

This clonotype was counted only a few times. The chain carries TRBV5-1 and TRBJ2-1; 8 bases are a match to TRBD2. The V and J ends lost 0 bases and 5 bases, in that order; junction bases with no gene match: 7. The CDR3 covers 16 residues. Germline values: CDR1 SGHRS, CDR2 YFSETQ. Written as DNA, the CDR3 is TGCGCCAGCAGCTTGGGTTGGGCGGGGGGCCACAATGAGCAGTTCTTC. This translates into CASSLGWAGGHNEQFF.

The J gene is TRBJ1-1, the V gene TRBV30; tentative D call: TRBD1 (5 bases). V lost 3 bases and J 2 bases, leaving 10 bases between the germline ends. CDR1 is GTSNPN, CDR2 SVGIG, per germline (reference sequence). The CDR3 runs 13 residues. The CDR3 region has the DNA TGTGCCTGGAGCTGGGGGACTAACACTGAAGCTTTCTTT. Protein product: CAWSWGTNTEAFF.

The genes are TRBV5-1 and TRBJ2-5; 7 positions agree with TRBD1. The length of the CDR3 is 15 residues. The ends lost 0 bases at V and 2 bases at J; junction bases unmatched: 4. Germline CDR1 reads SGHRS; CDR2 reads YFSETQ. The CDR3 loop is CASSLATGVQETQYF. The CDR3 nucleotides read TGCGCCAGCAGCTTGGCAACAGGGGTTCAAGAGACCCAGTACTTC.

This clonotype came up a few times. In DNA form, the CDR3 reads TGTGCCAGCAGTCCCCCTTCGAGCGGGTCCTCTTCCCGGGGGGAGCTGTTTTTT. It is translated as CASSPPSSGSSSRGELFF. V usage is TRBV12-3 or TRBV12-4 and J usage is TRBJ2-2; TRBD2 is a possible D gene (6 bases). Trimming stripped 5 bases from V and 8 bases from J, with 27 bases between. The CDR3 sequence is 18 residues long.

Details on this clonotype: A much bigger clone sits one base away, suggesting this may be a read error. The V gene is TRBV6-6, the J gene TRBJ2-7, with a weak D call TRBD2 (6 bases). V was trimmed by 7 bases and J by 7 bases, leaving 20 bases between them. The CDR3 length is 14 residues. Germline V gives CDR1 MNHNY, CDR2 SVGAGI (reference sequence). Here the CDR3 DNA reads TGTGCCAGCACCGTGACTAGTCAGGGCAATGAGCAGTACTTC. Translating gives CASTVTSQGNEQYF.

Comments on this clonotype: A clone one base away is much larger, so this may be a read error. The rearrangement links TRBV28 to TRBJ2-5; 13 bases align to TRBD2. The germline V gene encodes CDR1 MDHEN and CDR2 SYDVKM. This CDR3 is 16 amino acids long. V shed 6 bases and J 11 bases; nucleotides not matched to a gene: 15. DNA for the CDR3: TGTGCCAGCAGCGGACTAGCGGGGGCGCGATACAATGAGCAGTACTTC. Translating it yields CASSGLAGARYNEQYF. The whole variable domain, filled in from reference TRBV28 and TRBJ2-5, reads DVKVTQSSRYLVKRTGEKVFLECVQDMDHENMFWYRQDPGLGLRLIYFSYDVKMKEKGDIPEGYSVSREKKERFSLILESASTNQTSMYLCASSGLAGARYNEQYFGPGTRLLVL.

In the case of this clonotype: A much larger clone is a single base away; this may be a read error. This chain links TRBV29-1 with TRBJ1-2; D not resolved. The germline V gene has CDR1 SQVTM and CDR2 ANQGSEA. Trimming shortened V by 5 bases and J by 6 bases, and 10 bases separated the two germline ends. The CDR3 is 11 amino acids. The CDR3 region has the DNA TGCAGCGTTAAAGCTGGGGATGGCTACACCTTC. This encodes CSVKAGDGYTF.

The rearrangement uses TRBV6-2 or TRBV6-3 and TRBJ1-5; D is possibly TRBD1 (5 bases). With 5 bases removed from V and 10 bases from J, the gap between germline ends came to 18 bases. The CDR3 sequence is 14 residues long. CDR1 and CDR2 from the germline V gene are MNHEY and SVGEGT. CDR3 protein: CASSVDSLLHPQHF. In DNA, the CDR3 is TGTGCCAGCAGTGTCGACAGTCTTCTACATCCCCAGCATTTT.

The chain is built from TRBV9 and TRBJ1-6; weak D call: TRBD1 (6 bases). V lost 3 bases and J lost 0, with 19 bases in between. Germline V gives CDR1 SGDLS, CDR2 YYNGEE. The CDR3 runs 19 residues. CDR3 loop: CASSASDRSPNSYNSPLHF. In DNA, the CDR3 is TGTGCCAGCAGCGCATCGGACAGATCCCCCAACTCCTATAATTCACCCCTCCACTTT.

This clonotype was counted at least ten times. The chain employs TRBV7-3 and TRBJ1-2, with a weak D call TRBD1 (6 bases). V lost 5 bases, J lost 2 bases, and 9 bases lay in between. Germline assignment: CDR1 SGHTA and CDR2 FQGTGA. This CDR3 spans 13 amino acids. This CDR3 reads CASSPGVNYGYTF. The DNA of the CDR3 is TGTGCCAGCAGCCCAGGGGTCAACTATGGCTACACCTTC.

This clonotype was found many times. The gene calls are TRBV12-3 or TRBV12-4 and TRBJ2-7; D call uncertain. This CDR3 is 12 amino acids long. V gave up 7 bases and J gave up 4 bases, with 11 bases separating them. The chain's CDR3 is CASTSDLYEQYF. The DNA of the CDR3 is TGTGCCAGCACCTCGGACCTATACGAGCAGTACTTC.

The sample holds many counts of this clonotype. V gene TRBV7-8 combines with J gene TRBJ1-2; D is perhaps TRBD1 (6 bases). Germline V gene lookup returns CDR1 SGHVS and CDR2 FQNEAQ. Between the trimmed V and J ends, which lost 5 bases and 9 bases, there was a span of 16 bases. The CDR3 has 13 amino acids. The CDR3, as DNA: TGTGCCAGCAGCAAAAACAGGGAGGCCAGCTACACCTTC. This gives the protein CASSKNREASYTF.

This clonotype was counted a single time. V and J are TRBV28 and TRBJ2-7; no firm D call. The J call may be faulty, since TRBJ2-5 better matches the DNA end. The germline V gene has CDR1 MDHEN and CDR2 SYDVKM. The CDR3 extends over 12 amino acids. CDR3 region: CASSRTLETQYF. The CDR3 DNA reads as TGTGCCAGCAGTAGGACCTTGGAGACCCAGTACTTC.